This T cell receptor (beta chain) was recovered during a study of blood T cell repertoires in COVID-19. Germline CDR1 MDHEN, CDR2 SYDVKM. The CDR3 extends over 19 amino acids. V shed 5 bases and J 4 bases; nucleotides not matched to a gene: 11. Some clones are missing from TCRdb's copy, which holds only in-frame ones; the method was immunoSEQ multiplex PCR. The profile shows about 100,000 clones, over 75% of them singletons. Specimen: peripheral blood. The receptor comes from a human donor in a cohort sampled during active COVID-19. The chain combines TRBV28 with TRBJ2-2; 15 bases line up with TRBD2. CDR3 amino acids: CASSLPPGLAGGGTGELFF. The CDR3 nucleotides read TGTGCCAGCAGTCTGCCCCCGGGACTAGCGGGAGGAGGCACCGGGGAGCTGTTTTTT.